What follows describes a single T cell receptor beta chain. The antigen is unknown. Germline-derived CDR1 and CDR2 are LNHDA and SQIVND (reference sequence). The length of the CDR3 is 13 residues. Trimming left V 8 bases short and J 0 bases short, with 8 bases between. This entry is derived from a study of shared clonotypes between healthy human individuals. Across the study: Per donor, three plates held CD4 naive cells, three held CD4 memory, two held CD8 naive and one held CD8 memory. Study-wide results and caveats: Clonotype sharing among donors, it was expected, would be affected by sequencing depth.

TCRdb keeps only in-frame clones here, not all; method: immunoSEQ multiplex PCR. The sample yields under 350,000 clones, more than 75% seen once. This TCR was sampled from a man aged 18-30 years in good health. The specimen sequenced was memory CD8+ T cells sorted from blood. Subset defined: CD45RO+ cells pooled with CCR7-negative TemRA cells. V gene TRBV19 combines with J gene TRBJ2-1; the D is unclear. CDR3 region: CASGPLSYNEQFF. CDR3 nucleotide sequence: TGTGCCAGTGGTCCCCTCTCCTACAATGAGCAGTTCTTC.